One and the same sample provided the 15 T cell receptor beta chains below, sequenced in a study of PD-L1 blockade in urothelial cancer. Profiling relied on immunoSEQ multiplex PCR, and the TCRdb table lists in-frame clones only, not all of them. In the table there are about 120,000 clones, around nine tenths of which are singletons. Time point of the sample: peripheral blood 6 weeks after treatment start. This specimen was PBMCs, taken around atezolizumab (anti-PD-L1) treatment. The source is a man aged 60 to 69 with urothelial cancer.

The chain employs TRBV19 and TRBJ2-7, with D possibly matching TRBD1 (6 bases). Trimming left V 8 bases short and J 2 bases short, with 13 bases between. The CDR3 covers 13 residues. Germline V gene data show CDR1 as LNHDA and CDR2 as SQIVND (reference sequence). CDR3 bases: TGTGCCAGTGCAAACAGGGCCACCTACGAGCAGTACTTC. It encodes CASANRATYEQYF. Filled out from reference TRBV19 and TRBJ2-7, the complete variable domain reads DGGITQSPKYLFRKEGQNVTLSCEQNLNHDAMYWYRQDPGQGLRLIYYSQIVNDFQKGDIAEGYSVSREKKESFPLTVTSAQKNPTAFYLCASANRATYEQYFGPGTRLTVT.

This clone showed up just a few times. This rearrangement joins TRBV4-2 to TRBJ1-2; 10 nucleotides line up with TRBD1. The CDR3 runs 16 residues. Germline CDR1 is LGHNA and CDR2 is YNFKEQ. Trimming at V came to 1 base and at J to 2 bases, leaving 4 bases not matched to a gene. In nucleotides, the CDR3 is TGTGCCAGCAGCCAAGCCGGGACAGGGGAAAACTATGGCTACACCTTC. This translates into CASSQAGTGENYGYTF.

This clone was picked up one time. The chain is built from TRBV19 and TRBJ2-5; weak D call: TRBD2 (6 bases). The germline gives CDR1 LNHDA, CDR2 SQIVND (reference sequence). The germline V and J ends were trimmed by 7 bases and 1 base, with 13 bases remaining between them. The CDR3 is 14 amino acids. The CDR3 loop reads CASTGGALQETQYF. DNA of the CDR3: TGTGCCAGTACCGGCGGGGCCCTCCAAGAGACCCAGTACTTC. The full variable domain, completed using reference TRBV19 and TRBJ2-5, is DGGITQSPKYLFRKEGQNVTLSCEQNLNHDAMYWYRQDPGQGLRLIYYSQIVNDFQKGDIAEGYSVSREKKESFPLTVTSAQKNPTAFYLCASTGGALQETQYFGPGTRLLVL.

This clone was detected only a few times. The chain has TRBV5-1 and TRBJ2-1, with TRBD1 matching 8 bases. V lost 3 bases and J lost 7; bases outside the gene matches: 9. The CDR3 is made up of 15 amino acids. The germline V gene encodes CDR1 SGHRS and CDR2 YFSETQ. CDR3: CASSSTPGQANEQFF. CDR3 coding DNA: TGCGCCAGCAGCTCAACTCCGGGACAGGCAAATGAGCAGTTCTTC. Full variable domain (missing parts from reference TRBV5-1 and TRBJ2-1): KAGVTQTPRYLIKTRGQQVTLSCSPISGHRSVSWYQQTPGQGLQFLFEYFSETQRNKGNFPGRFSGRQFSNSRSEMNVSTLELGDSALYLCASSSTPGQANEQFFGPGTRLTVL.

The chain uses TRBV5-1 and TRBJ2-5; 11 bases align to TRBD2. The CDR3 has 16 amino acids. V lost 5 bases, J lost 4 bases, and 10 bases stayed unmatched. The germline V gene has CDR1 SGHRS and CDR2 YFSETQ. CDR3 loop: CASSPEVAGGLETQYF. The CDR3 nucleotides are TGCGCCAGCAGTCCGGAGGTAGCGGGGGGGCTAGAGACCCAGTACTTC.

This clone was seen only once. The gene calls are TRBV11-2 and TRBJ2-1; TRBD2 is a possible D gene (6 bases). CDR1 and CDR2 from the germline V gene are SGHAT and FQNNGV. V was trimmed by 1 base and J by 0 bases, leaving 13 bases between them. There are 17 residues in the CDR3. This CDR3 reads CASSLAGLATSYNEQFF. As DNA, the CDR3 is TGTGCCAGCAGCTTAGCAGGCCTAGCGACCTCCTACAATGAGCAGTTCTTC.

In this sample, this clone turned up once. The rearrangement links TRBV5-8 to TRBJ2-7, with 12 bases matching TRBD1. CDR1 and CDR2 (germline): SGHTS, YDEGEE. The junction had 3 bases not matched to a gene; V was cut back by 4 bases and J by 4 bases. The CDR3 length is 14 residues. The CDR3 is CASSGTGGWYEQYF. CDR3 sequence (DNA): TGTGCCAGCAGCGGGACAGGGGGCTGGTACGAGCAGTACTTC.

This chain uses TRBV11-1 with TRBJ2-5; the match to TRBD1 covers 7 bases. Germline V gene sequence: CDR1 SGHAT, CDR2 FQDESV (reference sequence). The CDR3 is 13 residues long. The junction had 4 bases not matched to a gene; V was cut back by 5 bases and J by 4 bases. CDR3 loop: CASSLRDRETQYF. The CDR3 DNA sequence: TGTGCCAGCAGCCTCCGGGACAGAGAGACCCAGTACTTC.

The chain uses TRBV27 and TRBJ2-2; 8 bases are a match to TRBD1. CDR3 length: 16 amino acids. Trimming removed 6 bases from V and 0 bases from J; junction bases left unmatched: 6. Germline V gives CDR1 MNHEY, CDR2 SMNVEV (reference sequence). The CDR3 DNA reads TGTGCCAGCAGAAGGACAGGGCTGTCGAACACCGGGGAGCTGTTTTTT. Its translation is CASRRTGLSNTGELFF.

This rearrangement joins TRBV9 to TRBJ1-2; D uncertain. This CDR3 is 16 amino acids long. CDR1 and CDR2 from the germline V gene are SGDLS and YYNGEE. The V gene lost 0 bases and the J gene lost 5 bases, with 17 bases spanning the gap. CDR3 protein: CASSVAGGGGRYGYTF. The CDR3 coding sequence is TGTGCCAGCAGCGTAGCAGGTGGTGGAGGGCGGTATGGCTACACCTTC.

The chain joins TRBV19 to TRBJ2-1; D may be TRBD2 (5 bases). The germline V and J ends were trimmed by 3 bases and 14 bases, with 14 bases remaining between them. Germline V gene lookup returns CDR1 LNHDA and CDR2 SQIVND (reference sequence). The CDR3 has 12 residues. CDR3 sequence: CASSIHRGLEFF. Written as DNA, the CDR3 is TGTGCCAGTAGTATTCACCGCGGACTGGAGTTCTTC.

This chain links TRBV5-1 with TRBJ1-1, with D perhaps TRBD1 (5 bases). The ends were cut back, 3 bases at V and 5 bases at J, with 20 bases in the middle. The CDR3 is 16 residues long. Germline CDR1 is SGHRS and CDR2 is YFSETQ. The CDR3 DNA sequence: TGCGCCAGCAGCTGGGGCGAATTGAGGTTAACTACTGAAGCTTTCTTT. Translation: CASSWGELRLTTEAFF. The complete variable domain, with remaining parts taken from reference TRBV5-1 and TRBJ1-1, reads KAGVTQTPRYLIKTRGQQVTLSCSPISGHRSVSWYQQTPGQGLQFLFEYFSETQRNKGNFPGRFSGRQFSNSRSEMNVSTLELGDSALYLCASSWGELRLTTEAFFGQGTRLTVV.

The chain carries TRBV2 and TRBJ2-7; 8 bases fit TRBD1. Germline V lookup: CDR1 SNHLY, CDR2 FYNNEI. The CDR3 runs 13 residues. J gave up 3 bases and V 11 bases, and 9 bases lay outside the gene matches. CDR3 in DNA: TGTGCCGGATCCGGGACAGGCCTCTACGAGCAGTACTTC. This encodes CAGSGTGLYEQYF.

In regard to this clone: The junction departs from the called germline gene at one end, perhaps through a read error. The genes are TRBV7-7 and TRBJ2-5; 9 bases align to TRBD2. The CDR3 loop spans 16 amino acids. Germline V CDR1 and CDR2: SSHAT, FNYEAQ (reference sequence). This CDR3 is CASSLNPSGIGETQYF. The CDR3 region has the DNA TGTGCTAGCAGCTTAAATCCTAGCGGGATAGGGGAGACCCAGTACTTC. Using reference TRBV7-7 and TRBJ2-5 for the parts outside the CDR3, the full variable domain is GAGVSQSPRYKVTKRGQDVTLRCDPISSHATLYWYQQALGQGPEFLTYFNYEAQPDKSGLPSDRFSAERPEGSISTLTIQRTEQRDSAMYRCASSLNPSGIGETQYFGPGTRLLVL.

The chain recombines TRBV19 with TRBJ1-1, with D unclear. V was cut by 11 bases and J by 2 bases, with 15 bases left in between. Germline lookup yields CDR1 LNHDA and CDR2 SQIVND (reference sequence). This CDR3 contains 13 residues. CDR3 sequence (DNA): TGTGCCTGCGAAGAGGCAAAAAACACTGAAGCTTTCTTT. Translating gives CACEEAKNTEAFF.